This section outlines one T cell receptor (beta chain) sequence together with its context. Its target is unknown. The CDR3 is made up of 15 amino acids. Germline V lookup: CDR1 SGHTA, CDR2 FQGNSA. V was pared by 5 bases and J by 6 bases, with 16 bases between. The data stem from a study of OX40 agonist ivuxolimab in advanced cancers. Across the study: Patients with hepatocellular carcinoma, melanoma, renal cell or head and neck cancer made up the dose-escalation patients. Findings and limits, study-wide: Some of the lowest clonal expansion was seen in partial responders at 0.1-3.0 mg/kg. At doses 0.1 to 3.0 mg/kg, CD4+ and CD8+ clones expanded.

The assay was immunoSEQ multiplex PCR, and TCRdb's table has in-frame clones only and misses some. The repertoire has tens of thousands of clones, approximately 90% of them found once; the top ten carry under 3.5%. The material sequenced was CD4+ or CD8+ T cells sorted from blood, taken in a trial of the OX40 agonist ivuxolimab. The clonotype was recovered from an adult with an advanced solid tumor such as melanoma, head and neck, liver or kidney cancer. J is TRBJ2-2 and V is TRBV7-2; perhaps TRBD2 as D (6 bases). The CDR3 DNA reads as TGTGCCAGCAGCCGCGGGACTCTTTACGCCGGGGAGCTGTTTTTT. Residues: CASSRGTLYAGELFF. The whole variable domain, remainder taken from reference TRBV7-2 and TRBJ2-2, is GAGVSQSPSNKVTEKGKDVELRCDPISGHTALYWYRQSLGQGLEFLIYFQGNSAPDKSGLPSDRFSAERTGGSVSTLTIQRTQQEDSAVYLCASSRGTLYAGELFFGEGSRLTVL.